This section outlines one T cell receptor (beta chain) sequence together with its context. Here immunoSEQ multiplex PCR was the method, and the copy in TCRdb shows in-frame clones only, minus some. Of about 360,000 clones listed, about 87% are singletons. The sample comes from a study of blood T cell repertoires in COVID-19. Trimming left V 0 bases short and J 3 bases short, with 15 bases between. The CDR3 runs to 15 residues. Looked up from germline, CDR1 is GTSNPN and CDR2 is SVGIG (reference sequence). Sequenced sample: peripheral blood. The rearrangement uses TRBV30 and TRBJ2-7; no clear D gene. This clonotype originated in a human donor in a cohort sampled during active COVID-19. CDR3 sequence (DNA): TGTGCCTGGAGTGTAGGAGCTCTCACCATCTACGAGCAGTACTTC. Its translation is CAWSVGALTIYEQYF.